Listed below are T cell receptor beta chains from one sample, sequenced in a study of T cell changes during pregnancy in multiple sclerosis. Profiling relied on immunoSEQ multiplex PCR, and the TCRdb table lists in-frame clones only, not all of them. This table holds 40,000 to 55,000 clones, approximately 89% found once. Sequenced here: CD8+ T cells from peripheral blood mononuclear cells, sampled in the second trimester of pregnancy. The receptors derive from a female donor with multiple sclerosis, enrolled in a pregnancy study. CDR3s include the opening cysteine and the closing phenylalanine or tryptophan. The order of the fields is clone size, V gene, J gene, CDR3 protein. The listing skips clone size in some rows; elsewhere it reads once, few, many or a size class.

-	TRBV10-3	TRBJ1-2	CAIDSPNYGYTF
-	TRBV7-6	TRBJ2-1	CASSFRAGVSYNEQFF
-	TRBV10-3	TRBJ2-5	CATNSVEETETQYF
-	TRBV7-8	TRBJ2-7	CASSLDAGSAYEQYF
-	TRBV4-3	TRBJ2-7	CASSQVTTLKVNEQYF
-	TRBV7-7	TRBJ1-1	CASSLLLSKGTEAFF
-	TRBV21-1	TRBJ1-6	CASSKGDRGRVNSPLHF
-	TRBV5-5	TRBJ2-1	CASSWWSRGRNEQFF
-	TRBV13	TRBJ1-1	CASSTGIMNTEAFF
once	TRBV19	TRBJ2-7	CASSGASGAGSYEQYF
once	TRBV4-3	TRBJ1-2	CASSPGQGARGYTF
-	TRBV28	TRBJ1-1	CASSSMLNTEAFF
-	TRBV14	TRBJ2-2	CASSQLGQATPGELFF
-	TRBV27	TRBJ2-5	CASSFGDSQKTQYF
-	TRBV2	TRBJ2-5	CASSDGGSEAQYF
-	TRBV6-1	TRBJ2-7	CASSERGISEQYF
few	TRBV18	TRBJ1-6	CASSPGGSSNSPLHF
-	TRBV9	TRBJ1-4	CASSVGQGAQEKLFF
-	TRBV21-1	TRBJ1-1	CASSKGDGGTNTEAFF
-	TRBV7-9	TRBJ2-7	CASSLPGGGYEQYF
-	TRBV5-1	TRBJ1-2	CASGTGDGYTF
-	TRBV2	TRBJ1-2	CASSEADRGRNGYTF
-	TRBV18	TRBJ1-4	CASSQTGGLEKLFF
-	TRBV6-1	TRBJ2-1	CASSEDKSGLFYNEQFF
-	TRBV9	TRBJ2-7	CASSVAETGNPYEQYF